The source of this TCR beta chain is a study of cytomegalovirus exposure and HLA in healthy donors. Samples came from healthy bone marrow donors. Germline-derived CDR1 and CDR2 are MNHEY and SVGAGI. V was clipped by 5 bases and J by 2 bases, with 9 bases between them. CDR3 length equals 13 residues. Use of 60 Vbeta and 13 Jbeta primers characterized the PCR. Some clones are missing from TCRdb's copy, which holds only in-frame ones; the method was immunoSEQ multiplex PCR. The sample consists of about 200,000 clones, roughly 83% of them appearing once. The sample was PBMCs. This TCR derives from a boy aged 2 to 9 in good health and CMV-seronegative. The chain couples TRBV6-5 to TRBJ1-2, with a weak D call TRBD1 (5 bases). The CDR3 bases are TGTGCCAGCAGTCGGGGGGAAAACTATGGCTACACCTTC. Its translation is CASSRGENYGYTF.